The sequence of this T cell receptor (beta chain) was determined in a study of blood T cell repertoires in COVID-19. The wider study: Acute and convalescent COVID-19 specimens originated in the United States, Italy and Spain. T cells, B-cell-depleted T cells, or PBMCs provided the cDNA or gDNA that served as material.

Only a few counts were recorded for this clone. This CDR3 is built from 15 residues. The V and J ends lost 2 bases and 9 bases, in that order; junction bases with no gene match: 5. Germline CDR1 is MNHEY and CDR2 is SVGAGI. Original processing notes: For nucleated cells, counts were estimated from reference gene primer amplification. Profiled with immunoSEQ multiplex PCR; TCRdb holds only in-frame clones, not every one. The DNA gave D and trimming, while V, J and clone size come from that table. The table shows about 280,000 clones, with roughly 86% occurring only once. The origin of this receptor is a man aged 35-49 years with active or convalescent COVID-19. The rearrangement links TRBV6-5 to TRBJ1-6, with 9 bases lining up with TRBD1. The material sequenced was peripheral blood. CDR3 nucleotides: TGTGCCAGCAGTTACGGGGACAGGGCTGGTTCACCCCTCCACTTT. Protein sequence: CASSYGDRAGSPLHF.